One and the same sample provided the 27 T cell receptor beta chains below, sequenced in a study of Graves' ophthalmopathy and Graves' hyperthyroidism. Amplified material comprised TCR beta CDR3 regions derived from RNA transcripts. RT-PCR was first run with HTBI primers, then multiplex PCR in a second round. TCRdb re-analysed the multiplex PCR reads in MiXCR, keeping a single row per CDR3 protein. This table has 170,000 or so distinct CDR3 sequences, roughly 36% appearing once. Sequencing used peripheral blood. Receptor source: a man aged 25-45 years with Graves' ophthalmopathy.

In this sample, this clonotype turned up many times. V gene TRBV6-1 combines with J gene TRBJ2-2; TRBD2 aligns across 7 bases. Germline V gene lookup returns CDR1 MNHNS and CDR2 SASEGT. The trim removed 6 bases at V and 7 bases at J, leaving 5 bases unmatched. CDR3 length: 13 residues. For the CDR3, the DNA is TGTGCCAGCAGACCACTAGCGATCGGGGAGCTGTTTTTT. Protein: CASRPLAIGELFF.

This clonotype was counted many times. The J gene is TRBJ2-5, the V gene TRBV20-1; 9 bases match TRBD2. CDR1 and CDR2 from the germline V gene are DFQATT and SNEGSKA (reference sequence). This CDR3 region has 15 residues. The J segment lost 1 base and the V segment lost 0 bases, leaving 3 bases of the junction unmatched. The CDR3 DNA follows: TGCAGTGCTAGAGATGCGACTAGCGGCCAAGAGACCCAGTACTTC. Translated, it gives CSARDATSGQETQYF.

This clonotype was recorded at least ten times. The J gene is TRBJ2-7, the V gene TRBV11-2; weak D call: TRBD1 (6 bases). Trimming removed 1 base from V and 0 bases from J, with 10 bases in between. This CDR3 has 15 amino acids. Germline CDR1 reads SGHAT; CDR2 reads FQNNGV. The CDR3: CASSLGTALSYEQYF. CDR3 bases: TGTGCCAGCAGCTTAGGGACAGCGCTCTCCTACGAGCAGTACTTC.

This clonotype was recorded many times. The chain uses TRBV12-3 or TRBV12-4 and TRBJ2-7; D might be TRBD1 (6 bases). Trimming removed 6 bases at V and 3 bases at J, with 12 bases between. The CDR3 has 13 amino acids. The CDR3 sequence is CASRVGQSYEQYF. DNA for the CDR3: TGTGCCAGCAGGGTCGGACAGAGCTACGAGCAGTACTTC.

In its sample, this clonotype was seen many times. V usage is TRBV5-1 and J usage is TRBJ2-5; D may be TRBD2 (6 bases). The CDR3 runs 15 residues. Trimming stripped 0 bases from V and 1 base from J, with 10 bases between. CDR1 is SGHRS, CDR2 YFSETQ, per germline. The CDR3 DNA is TGCGCCAGCAGCTTGGATAGCGGCCCCCAAGAGACCCAGTACTTC. It codes for CASSLDSGPQETQYF. Variable domain in full (rest from reference TRBV5-1 and TRBJ2-5): KAGVTQTPRYLIKTRGQQVTLSCSPISGHRSVSWYQQTPGQGLQFLFEYFSETQRNKGNFPGRFSGRQFSNSRSEMNVSTLELGDSALYLCASSLDSGPQETQYFGPGTRLLVL.

This clonotype has ten or more counts. The chain recombines TRBV6-5 with TRBJ2-7; 7 positions agree with TRBD1. Germline V gene sequence: CDR1 MNHEY, CDR2 SVGAGI. The CDR3 consists of 14 residues. The J segment lost 5 bases and the V segment lost 2 bases, leaving 6 bases of the junction unmatched. The CDR3 reads CASSYNRQGHEQYF. CDR3 coding DNA: TGTGCCAGCAGTTACAACCGACAGGGCCACGAGCAGTACTTC.

The chain recombines TRBV6-1 with TRBJ1-2; D is perhaps TRBD1 (6 bases). Germline V gene data show CDR1 as MNHNS and CDR2 as SASEGT. Between the trimmed V and J ends, which lost 7 bases and 7 bases, there was a span of 16 bases. The CDR3 has 13 amino acids. CDR3 nucleotide sequence: TGTGCCAGCAATGCGGGGGGCGGAGGTGGCTACACCTTC. This sequence encodes CASNAGGGGGYTF.

This clonotype appeared many times. This rearrangement joins TRBV6-2 or TRBV6-3 to TRBJ2-7; D not resolved. Per the germline V gene, CDR1 is MNHEY and CDR2 is SVGEGT. CDR3 length: 12 amino acids. V shed 0 bases and J shed 4 bases, with 4 bases lying between them. CDR3 sequence reads: CASSYSEYEQYF. The CDR3 DNA reads TGTGCCAGCAGTTACTCAGAATACGAGCAGTACTTC.

The table lists this clonotype with many counts. This rearrangement joins TRBV7-2 to TRBJ2-7; D not resolved. CDR1 and CDR2 from the germline V gene are SGHTA and FQGNSA. V lost 4 bases, J lost 6 bases, and 10 bases lay in between. The CDR3 loop spans 12 amino acids. CDR3 DNA: TGTGCCAGCAGCTCGACTTTAACCGAGCAGTACTTC. Its translation: CASSSTLTEQYF.

This chain links TRBV28 with TRBJ2-5; D remains unclear. CDR1 and CDR2 from the germline V gene are MDHEN and SYDVKM. The CDR3 runs to 13 residues. Trimming stripped 6 bases from V and 5 bases from J, with 13 bases between. The chain's CDR3 is CASRQRAWETQYF. In DNA form, the CDR3 reads TGTGCCAGCAGGCAAAGGGCTTGGGAGACCCAGTACTTC.

The chain combines TRBV28 with TRBJ1-5, with a weak D call TRBD1 (6 bases). The CDR3 is 15 residues long. The ends were cut back, 6 bases at V and 4 bases at J, with 16 bases in the middle. The germline V gene has CDR1 MDHEN and CDR2 SYDVKM. In DNA, the CDR3 is TGTGCCAGCAGCTTACAGGGAGCGGGTAATCAGCCCCAGCATTTT. Translation gives CASSLQGAGNQPQHF.

In its sample, this clonotype was seen many times. The J gene is TRBJ1-2, the V gene TRBV19; 8 positions match TRBD1. V trimming: 7 bases; J trimming: 1 base; junction bases outside the gene matches: 11. The length of the CDR3 is 16 residues. Germline lookup yields CDR1 LNHDA and CDR2 SQIVND (reference sequence). CDR3 in amino acids: CASMEEGQGVNYGYTF. In nucleotides, the CDR3 is TGTGCCAGTATGGAAGAAGGACAGGGAGTTAACTATGGCTACACCTTC.

This clonotype was recorded many times. This clone may be a read error of a much larger clone one base away. The J gene is TRBJ2-5, the V gene TRBV7-3; 7 nucleotides line up with TRBD2. The CDR3 totals 15 residues. CDR1 is SGHTA and CDR2 is FQGTGA in the germline V gene. Trimming removed 2 bases from V and 5 bases from J; junction bases left unmatched: 8. The CDR3 sequence is CASSLGAGAGETQYF. The DNA for the CDR3 is TGTGCCAGCAGCTTAGGGGCGGGAGCCGGGGAGACCCAGTACTTC. The whole variable domain, remainder taken from reference TRBV7-3 and TRBJ2-5, is GAGVSQTPSNKVTEKGKYVELRCDPISGHTALYWYRQSLGQGPEFLIYFQGTGAADDSGLPNDRFFAVRPEGSVSTLKIQRTERGDSAVYLCASSLGAGAGETQYFGPGTRLLVL.

This clonotype was observed at least ten times. The chain employs TRBV10-3 and TRBJ2-5; 7 bases are a match to TRBD1. V lost 6 bases to trimming and J lost 3 bases; unmatched junction nucleotides: 4. The CDR3 length is 13 residues. CDR1 is ENHRY, CDR2 SYGVKD, per germline. The CDR3 nucleotides read TGTGCCATCAGCATTACAGGGGAAGAGACCCAGTACTTC. It translates to CAISITGEETQYF.

This clonotype turned up a few times. The chain employs TRBV6-2 or TRBV6-3 and TRBJ2-5; 7 nucleotides agree with TRBD1. The V and J ends lost 6 bases and 2 bases, in that order; junction bases with no gene match: 9. CDR3 size: 15 residues. From germline, CDR1 is MNHEY and CDR2 SVGEGT. In DNA, the CDR3 is TGTGCCAGCAGCCCCCATGACAGGGCGCAAGAGACCCAGTACTTC. It translates to CASSPHDRAQETQYF.

The rearrangement uses TRBV7-2 and TRBJ2-7; D is ambiguous. Germline V gene lookup returns CDR1 SGHTA and CDR2 FQGNSA. Trimming shortened V by 3 bases and J by 2 bases, and 8 bases separated the two germline ends. The CDR3 consists of 13 residues. For the CDR3, the DNA is TGTGCCAGCAGCTTTACGGCGGCCTACGAGCAGTACTTC. Its protein is CASSFTAAYEQYF.

The V and J genes are TRBV28 and TRBJ1-2; 10 bases agree with TRBD1. Germline loops: CDR1 MDHEN, CDR2 SYDVKM. V was pared by 9 bases and J by 5 bases, with 6 bases of the junction left unmatched. CDR3 length: 13 amino acids. The CDR3 loop reads CASKTGGSYGYTF. CDR3 nucleotides: TGTGCCAGTAAGACAGGGGGCAGTTATGGCTACACCTTC.

The CDR3 region has the DNA TGTGCCAGCAGGGCTCGAGAGACCCAGTACTTC. It encodes CASRARETQYF. The chain uses TRBV6-1 and TRBJ2-5; D call uncertain. Germline V gene lookup returns CDR1 MNHNS and CDR2 SASEGT. The CDR3 sequence is 11 residues long. The ends were cut back, 6 bases at V and 4 bases at J, with 6 bases in the middle.

The J gene is TRBJ2-7, the V gene TRBV29-1; the D gene is possibly TRBD2 (5 bases). Germline V gives CDR1 SQVTM, CDR2 ANQGSEA. V was trimmed by 6 bases and J by 5 bases, leaving 11 bases between them. The CDR3 consists of 11 residues. Here the CDR3 reads CSVRGIDEQYF. In DNA, the CDR3 is TGCAGCGTCCGGGGAATCGACGAGCAGTACTTC.

The rearrangement uses TRBV12-3 or TRBV12-4 and TRBJ2-7; 8 nucleotides match TRBD1. This CDR3 region has 13 residues. The ends lost 5 bases at V and 5 bases at J; junction bases unmatched: 5. The CDR3 DNA reads TGTGCCAGCAGTGGGACAGGAGTGAACGAGCAGTACTTC. This sequence encodes CASSGTGVNEQYF.

In its sample, this clonotype was seen many times. V and J are TRBV6-1 and TRBJ2-6; D unclear. The CDR3 totals 14 residues. V shed 4 bases and J shed 4 bases, with 8 bases lying between them. Per germline, CDR1 MNHNS and CDR2 SASEGT. This chain's CDR3 is CASSGASGANVLTF. The CDR3 DNA sequence: TGTGCCAGCAGTGGGGCGTCAGGGGCCAACGTCCTGACTTTC.

V and J are TRBV24-1 and TRBJ1-2; D not resolved. The CDR3 has 16 amino acids. V shed 1 base and J shed 8 bases, with 19 bases lying between them. Germline V CDR1 and CDR2: KGHDR, SFDVKD. In DNA form, the CDR3 reads TGTGCCACCAGTGATTTAGGTCAAAGCGGACCGAAAGGCTACACCTTC. Encoded protein: CATSDLGQSGPKGYTF.

The chain links TRBV5-1 to TRBJ1-5, with D perhaps matching TRBD1 (6 bases). The CDR3 runs to 15 residues. Trimming cost V 4 bases and J 1 base, with 12 bases left between them. The germline gives CDR1 SGHRS, CDR2 YFSETQ. The CDR3 DNA follows: TGCGCCAGCAGCCTGGGCACAGGGAGCAATCAGCCCCAGCATTTT. The encoded protein is CASSLGTGSNQPQHF.

The V gene is TRBV7-2, the J gene TRBJ1-2; weak D call: TRBD1 (5 bases). The germline V gene encodes CDR1 SGHTA and CDR2 FQGNSA. CDR3 size: 15 residues. The V and J ends lost 5 bases and 4 bases respectively, with 17 bases between them. CDR3 region: CASSVTVGLSYGYTF. The CDR3 DNA reads TGTGCCAGCAGCGTCACAGTGGGGCTAAGCTATGGCTACACCTTC.

This clonotype occurred many times. The CDR3 protein is CATSRDGQLNYGYTF. DNA for the CDR3: TGTGCCACCAGCAGAGATGGTCAGCTTAACTATGGCTACACCTTC. The V gene is TRBV15, the J gene TRBJ1-2; no reliable D call. Trimming took off 0 bases at V and 1 base at J, with 9 bases between the two ends. The CDR3 has 15 amino acids. Germline-derived CDR1 and CDR2 are LNHNV and YYDKDF (reference sequence).

This clonotype was detected ten times or more. This chain uses TRBV28 with TRBJ2-7, with D perhaps being TRBD1 or TRBD2 (6 bases each). Germline values: CDR1 MDHEN, CDR2 SYDVKM. The CDR3 has 15 amino acids. Between the trimmed V and J ends, which lost 4 bases and 2 bases, there was a span of 15 bases. Here the CDR3 DNA reads TGTGCCAGCAGTTCCCGGGACTCAGGGGCCTACGAGCAGTACTTC. It is translated as CASSSRDSGAYEQYF.

V and J are TRBV20-1 and TRBJ2-7; 8 nucleotides align to TRBD1. V lost 5 bases to trimming and J lost 4 bases; unmatched junction nucleotides: 1. The CDR3 sequence is 11 residues long. Per the germline V gene, CDR1 is DFQATT and CDR2 is SNEGSKA (reference sequence). The CDR3 region has the DNA TGCAGTGCTTACAGGGGGTACGAGCAGTACTTC. This sequence encodes CSAYRGYEQYF.